A selection of T cell receptor beta chains follows, all from one sample in a study of CD8 T cells in ankylosing spondylitis. TCRdb re-analysed the 5' RACE reads in MiXCR, keeping a single row per CDR3 protein. The table shows about 300,000 distinct CDR3 sequences, with around a tenth occurring only once. The sequenced material came from blood, either unsorted or a sorted T cell fraction (not recorded which). These receptors came from a female donor with ankylosing spondylitis or in good health (not recorded which). The CDR3 runs from the conserved cysteine through the conserved F or W. Fields, in order: D gene, J gene, V gene, clone size, CDR3 protein, CDR3 DNA. The D gene is left open where the match is weak. Clone sizes are given selectively: once, few, many, or a class where the clone is expanded.

. | TRBJ2-1 | TRBV5-1 | many | CASSSAQSSYNEQFF | TGCGCCAGCAGCTCTGCGCAGAGCTCCTACAATGAGCAGTTCTTC
. | TRBJ1-1 | TRBV19 | many | CASSHRVNTEAFF | TGTGCCAGTAGCCATAGGGTGAACACTGAAGCTTTCTTT
. | TRBJ1-2 | TRBV20-1 | . | CSARVAGPSSGYTF | TGCAGTGCTAGAGTGGCCGGCCCCTCTTCTGGCTACACCTTC
. | TRBJ1-2 | TRBV7-9 | few | CASSLTQGNYGYTF | TGTGCCAGCAGCTTAACCCAGGGAAACTATGGCTACACCTTC
TRBD1 | TRBJ1-2 | TRBV29-1 | . | CSVERAGGGYTF | TGCAGCGTTGAACGGGCAGGGGGAGGCTACACCTTC
. | TRBJ2-2 | TRBV3-1 | . | CASSQLGSGGELFF | TGTGCCAGCAGCCAATTAGGGAGTGGCGGGGAGCTGTTTTTT
. | TRBJ1-1 | TRBV5-1 | many | CASSPTLGGTEAFF | TGCGCCAGCAGCCCGACTCTTGGGGGCACTGAAGCTTTCTTT
TRBD1 | TRBJ1-1 | TRBV7-9 | many | CASSTGTGFWNTEAFF | TGTGCCAGCAGCACAGGGACAGGGTTCTGGAACACTGAAGCTTTCTTT
TRBD1 | TRBJ1-4 | TRBV5-1 | . | CASSTGQGATNEKLFF | TGCGCCAGCAGCACAGGACAGGGGGCAACTAATGAAAAACTGTTTTTT
. | TRBJ2-7 | TRBV7-9 | . | CASGDGGSGSYEQYF | TGTGCCAGCGGGGATGGCGGGTCTGGTTCCTACGAGCAGTACTTC
. | TRBJ2-1 | TRBV14 | few | CASSQEALRSREQFF | TGTGCCAGCAGCCAAGAGGCCCTCCGCTCGCGGGAGCAGTTCTTC
. | TRBJ1-5 | TRBV12-3/TRBV12-4 | few | CASRGSGGSNQPQHF | TGTGCCAGCAGGGGCTCTGGGGGTAGCAATCAGCCCCAGCATTTT
. | TRBJ2-1 | TRBV7-8 | many | CASSLRPLQEQFF | TGTGCCAGCAGCTTAAGACCGCTTCAGGAGCAGTTCTTC
TRBD2 | TRBJ2-6 | TRBV4-3 | few | CASSPTSAGANVLTF | TGCGCCAGCAGCCCCACTAGCGCTGGGGCCAACGTCCTGACTTTC
. | TRBJ2-5 | TRBV5-1 | many | CASSLATTQETQYF | TGCGCCAGCAGCTTGGCCACTACCCAAGAGACCCAGTACTTC
TRBD1 | TRBJ2-6 | TRBV25-1 | . | CASSELGQGTAGANVLTF | TGTGCCAGCAGTGAATTGGGACAGGGGACTGCTGGGGCCAACGTCCTGACTTTC
TRBD1 | TRBJ2-7 | TRBV11-2 | . | CASSLAGTGREQYF | TGTGCCAGCAGCTTGGCCGGGACAGGGAGAGAGCAGTACTTC
. | TRBJ1-5 | TRBV19 | few | CASSTGRQGSYQPQHF | TGTGCCAGTAGTACCGGACGGCAAGGCAGTTATCAGCCCCAGCATTTT
TRBD1 | TRBJ1-2 | TRBV7-2 | many | CASSLGRQGGYTF | TGTGCCAGCAGCTTAGGGCGACAGGGTGGCTACACCTTC
. | TRBJ1-1 | TRBV29-1 | many | CSGMDLPNTEAFF | TGCAGCGGGATGGATTTACCGAACACTGAAGCTTTCTTT
. | TRBJ2-6 | TRBV28 | . | CASKLGILVGANVLTF | TGTGCCAGCAAGTTGGGGATATTGGTTGGGGCCAACGTCCTGACTTTC
TRBD2 | TRBJ2-1 | TRBV5-1 | many | CATRGGHYNEQFF | TGCGCCACCCGGGGGGGCCATTACAATGAGCAGTTCTTC
TRBD2 | TRBJ2-2 | TRBV2 | . | CASRTSGTNTGELFF | TGTGCCAGCAGGACTAGCGGGACTAACACCGGGGAGCTGTTTTTT
. | TRBJ2-2 | TRBV5-5 | . | CASSLRVIVRELAGELFF | TGTGCCAGCAGCTTGAGGGTCATAGTACGGGAATTGGCCGGGGAGCTGTTTTTT
. | TRBJ1-5 | TRBV6-1 | . | CASSGSWGDSNQPQHF | TGTGCCAGCAGTGGTTCCTGGGGGGATAGCAATCAGCCCCAGCATTTT
. | TRBJ2-1 | TRBV12-3/TRBV12-4 | many | CASSTSYRDEQFF | TGTGCCAGCAGTACCTCGTACAGGGACGAGCAGTTCTTC
. | TRBJ1-1 | TRBV19 | . | CASSPREEMNTEAFF | TGTGCCAGTAGCCCCAGGGAGGAGATGAACACTGAAGCTTTCTTT
. | TRBJ2-2 | TRBV28 | many | CASSGGGLINTGELFF | TGTGCCAGCAGTGGTGGGGGACTCATTAACACCGGGGAGCTGTTTTTT
. | TRBJ2-7 | TRBV25-1 | many | CASSDLGLAADSSYEQYF | TGTGCCAGCAGTGATCTAGGATTGGCAGCGGATTCTTCCTACGAGCAGTACTTC
. | TRBJ1-2 | TRBV29-1 | . | CSVARTDYGYTF | TGCAGCGTTGCTCGGACGGACTATGGCTACACCTTC
. | TRBJ2-1 | TRBV5-1 | many | CATLEDNEQFF | TGCGCCACCCTTGAGGACAATGAGCAGTTCTTC
TRBD2 | TRBJ2-3 | TRBV29-1 | many | CSVSADGSGNTQYF | TGCAGCGTTTCCGCAGACGGGAGCGGGAATACGCAGTATTTT
. | TRBJ1-6 | TRBV30 | few | CAWRPGIHYNSPLHF | TGTGCCTGGAGGCCAGGGATCCACTATAATTCACCCCTCCACTTT
TRBD1 | TRBJ1-5 | TRBV12-3/TRBV12-4 | many | CASSLGGGEAGPQHF | TGTGCCAGCAGTTTAGGAGGGGGCGAAGCGGGGCCCCAGCATTTT
. | TRBJ2-1 | TRBV7-6 | . | CASSPLTSRLYNEQFF | TGTGCCAGCAGCCCACTAACTAGCAGACTCTACAATGAGCAGTTCTTC
. | TRBJ1-2 | TRBV28 | few | CASSFAGEKRGYTF | TGTGCCAGCAGTTTCGCAGGGGAAAAGAGGGGCTACACCTTC
TRBD1 | TRBJ2-7 | TRBV5-1 | many | CASSQSNRGSYEQYF | TGCGCCAGCAGTCAGTCTAACAGGGGATCCTACGAGCAGTACTTC
. | TRBJ1-3 | TRBV7-2 | . | CASSPRGATLRGNTIYF | TGTGCCAGCAGCCCCCGCGGGGCCACTCTTAGGGGAAACACCATATATTTT
. | TRBJ2-7 | TRBV20-1 | many | CSARDRQELYEQYF | TGCAGTGCTAGAGACAGGCAGGAACTCTACGAGCAGTACTTC
. | TRBJ2-7 | TRBV5-1 | . | CACSLAMQGTLLYEQYF | TGCGCCTGCAGCTTGGCGATGCAGGGGACCCTTCTCTACGAGCAGTACTTC
. | TRBJ2-1 | TRBV20-1 | . | CFAAKGRGSYNEQFF | TGCTTCGCCGCCAAGGGTCGGGGCTCATACAATGAGCAGTTCTTC
. | TRBJ1-1 | TRBV20-1 | many | CSAKTGNTEAFF | TGCAGTGCCAAGACGGGGAACACTGAAGCTTTCTTT
TRBD2 | TRBJ2-5 | TRBV5-1 | many | CASSLGLAGMELETQYF | TGCGCCAGCAGCCTAGGACTAGCGGGGATGGAGTTAGAGACCCAGTACTTC
TRBD2 | TRBJ2-1 | TRBV20-1 | many | CSARDKGGTSGAYNEQFF | TGCAGTGCTAGAGATAAAGGGGGGACTAGCGGGGCTTACAATGAGCAGTTCTTC
. | TRBJ1-5 | TRBV5-1 | many | CASSLGPGGNQPQHF | TGCGCCAGCAGCTTGGGGCCAGGGGGCAATCAGCCCCAGCATTTT
TRBD2 | TRBJ2-1 | TRBV7-2 | . | CASSLSAGGHNEQFF | TGTGCCAGCAGCTTATCGGCGGGAGGCCACAATGAGCAGTTCTTC